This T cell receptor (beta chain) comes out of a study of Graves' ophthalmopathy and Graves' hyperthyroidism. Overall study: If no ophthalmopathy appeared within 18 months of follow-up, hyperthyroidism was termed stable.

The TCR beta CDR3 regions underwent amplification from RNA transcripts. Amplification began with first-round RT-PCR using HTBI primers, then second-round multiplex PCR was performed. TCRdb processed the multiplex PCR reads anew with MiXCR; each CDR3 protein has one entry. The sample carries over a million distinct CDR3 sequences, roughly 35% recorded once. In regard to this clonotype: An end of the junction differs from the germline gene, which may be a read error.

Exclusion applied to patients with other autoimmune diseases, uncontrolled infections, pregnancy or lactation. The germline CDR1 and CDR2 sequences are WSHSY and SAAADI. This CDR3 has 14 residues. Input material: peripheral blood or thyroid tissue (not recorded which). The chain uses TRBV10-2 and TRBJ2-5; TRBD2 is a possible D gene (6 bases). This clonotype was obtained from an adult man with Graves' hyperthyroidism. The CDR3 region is CASSEYGGQSTQYF. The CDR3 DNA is TGTGCCAGCAGTGAATACGGGGGTCAGTCGACCCAGTACTTC.